One and the same sample provided the 22 T cell receptor beta chains below, sequenced in a study of molecular identifiers for immune sequencing clone quantification. TCRdb redid the calling of the PCR reads with MiXCR, one entry per CDR3 protein. The sample lists tens of thousands of distinct CDR3 sequences, approximately 40% occurring once. The material sequenced was naive CD8+ T cells from blood, with Jurkat cell RNA spiked in. Subset of the sample: FACS-sorted CD8+CD4-CCR7+CD45RA+ naive T cells. Source of these receptors: a human donor in good health. Some libraries in this study had Jurkat cell RNA spiked in.

This clonotype came up a few times. Written as DNA, the CDR3 is TGTGCCAGCCGGACTGGCCAGACCGGGGAGCTGTTTTTT. This codes for CASRTGQTGELFF. This chain links TRBV7-8 with TRBJ2-2, with TRBD2 as a possible D gene (5 bases). CDR3 length equals 13 residues. Trimming took 8 bases from V and 5 from J, leaving 12 bases between them. CDR1 is SGHVS and CDR2 is FQNEAQ in the germline V gene.

Notes on this clonotype: A clone one base away is much larger, so this may be a read error. The J gene is TRBJ1-1, the V gene TRBV5-6; D is undetermined. The CDR3 sequence is 13 residues long. Germline V CDR1 and CDR2: SGHDT, YYEEEE. CDR3 in amino acids: CASIQGGDTDAFF. The DNA for the CDR3 is TGTGCCAGCATCCAAGGAGGAGACACTGATGCTTTCTTT. Variable domain in full (rest from reference TRBV5-6 and TRBJ1-1): DAGVTQSPTHLIKTRGQQVTLRCSPKSGHDTVSWYQQALGQGPQFIFQYYEEEERQRGNFPDRFSGHQFPNYSSELNVNALLLGDSALYLCASIQGGDTDAFFGQGTRLTVV.

The chain uses TRBV7-9 and TRBJ2-3; D is possibly TRBD2 (7 bases). The germline CDR1 and CDR2 sequences are SEHNR and FQNEAQ (reference sequence). The V end was cut by 2 bases, the J end by 6 bases, with 9 bases between. CDR3 size: 13 residues. The CDR3 region is CASSLWGGDTQYF. The CDR3 DNA is TGTGCCAGCAGCTTATGGGGGGGCGATACGCAGTATTTT.

The chain is built from TRBV10-1 and TRBJ2-7, with 7 bases identical to TRBD2. This CDR3 has 16 residues. CDR1 WNHNN and CDR2 SYGVQD come from the germline V gene (reference sequence). The V gene end was trimmed by 1 base and the J gene end by 2 bases; junction bases not matched to a gene: 8. This CDR3 is CASSEYRASGPYEQYF. The DNA of the CDR3 is TGCGCCAGCAGTGAGTATAGGGCTAGCGGCCCCTACGAGCAGTACTTC.

This chain uses TRBV4-2 with TRBJ2-1; D gene unclear. From germline, CDR1 is LGHNA and CDR2 YNFKEQ. CDR3 length: 15 residues. V was clipped by 1 base and J by 1 base, with 8 bases between them. For the CDR3, the DNA is TGTGCCAGCAGCCAAGTTAGAGGTTCCTACAATGAGCAGTTCTTC. This sequence encodes CASSQVRGSYNEQFF.

This clonotype was counted ten times or more. V and J are TRBV5-1 and TRBJ2-3; D not certain. The CDR3 has 12 amino acids. Trimming pared 2 bases from V and 13 bases from J, leaving 14 bases between. The germline CDR1 and CDR2 sequences are SGHRS and YFSETQ. CDR3 residues: CASSFPEDAKYF. CDR3 bases: TGCGCCAGCAGCTTCCCCGAGGACGCCAAGTATTTT.

This clonotype occurred a few times. The chain joins TRBV2 to TRBJ2-7, with 9 nucleotides matching TRBD2. CDR3 length: 17 amino acids. From germline, CDR1 is SNHLY and CDR2 FYNNEI. V shed 0 bases and J 6 bases; nucleotides not matched to a gene: 12. The CDR3 DNA reads as TGTGCCAGCAGTGAAGCGGTGCGGGAGGGCCCCGTCTTCGAGCAGTACTTC. Its protein is CASSEAVREGPVFEQYF. The full variable domain, rest sourced from reference TRBV2 and TRBJ2-7, is EPEVTQTPSHQVTQMGQEVILRCVPISNHLYFYWYRQILGQKVEFLVSFYNNEISEKSEIFDDQFSVERPDGSNFTLKIRSTKLEDSAMYFCASSEAVREGPVFEQYFGPGTRLTVT.

The rearrangement uses TRBV7-8 and TRBJ2-1, with unresolved D. This CDR3 region has 14 residues. The germline CDR1 and CDR2 sequences are SGHVS and FQNEAQ. Deletions cut 1 base from V and 4 bases from J, with 8 bases between. This chain's CDR3 is CASSLVAVYNEQFF. In DNA form, the CDR3 reads TGTGCCAGCAGCTTAGTTGCGGTATACAATGAGCAGTTCTTC.

J is TRBJ2-2 and V is TRBV7-9, with 10 positions matching TRBD2. Per the germline V gene, CDR1 is SEHNR and CDR2 is FQNEAQ (reference sequence). J was trimmed by 7 bases and V by 8 bases; bases with no gene match: 10. This CDR3 has 15 amino acids. In nucleotides, the CDR3 is TGTGCCAGCGTCTCCGGGACTAGCGTCGTCGGGGAGCTGTTTTTT. The encoded protein is CASVSGTSVVGELFF.

About this clonotype: A much larger clone is a single base away; this may be a read error. The rearrangement uses TRBV19 and TRBJ2-3; perhaps TRBD1 as D (6 bases). There are 13 residues in the CDR3. Germline V CDR1 and CDR2: LNHDA, SQIVND (reference sequence). The CDR3 here is CATTGHLHGTRYF. As DNA, the CDR3 is TGTGCCACTACGGGACACCTTCATGGTACGCGGTATTTT.

The V call is TRBV6-2 or TRBV6-3, the J call TRBJ2-7; TRBD2 is a possible D gene (5 bases). Per the germline V gene, CDR1 is MNHEY and CDR2 is SVGEGT. The V and J ends lost 8 bases and 2 bases respectively, with 19 bases between them. The CDR3 is 15 residues long. The CDR3 region is CASGPGRVRAYEQYF. The CDR3 DNA reads as TGTGCCAGCGGACCCGGGCGGGTGAGAGCCTACGAGCAGTACTTC.

This clonotype was observed at least ten times. The J gene is TRBJ2-3, the V gene TRBV12-3 or TRBV12-4; TRBD2 agrees at 10 bases. The CDR3 spans 17 residues. With 4 bases clipped from V and 4 bases from J, the junction kept 11 bases outside the gene matches. DNA for the CDR3: TGTGCCAGCAGTTACCTAGCGGGAGCCGGGTGGCCAGATACGCAGTATTTT. Translation gives CASSYLAGAGWPDTQYF.

Concerning this clonotype: A much larger clone is a single base away; this may be a read error. CDR3 bases: TGCGCCAGCAGCCACTCAGGGGGCGCCAATCAGCCCCAGCATTTT. This encodes CASSHSGGANQPQHF. This chain uses TRBV5-1 with TRBJ1-5, with TRBD1 identical over 8 bases. The CDR3 is 15 amino acids. From germline, CDR1 is SGHRS and CDR2 YFSETQ. V lost 4 bases, J lost 3 bases, and 6 bases stayed unmatched.

The table lists this clonotype with many counts. V and J are TRBV11-2 and TRBJ1-1, with no clear D. This CDR3 region has 13 residues. V lost 6 bases and J 4 bases, leaving 12 bases between the germline ends. CDR1 SGHAT and CDR2 FQNNGV come from the germline V gene. CDR3 nucleotide sequence: TGTGCCAGCAGTCCTTCCCGCCCCACTGAAGCTTTCTTT. As protein: CASSPSRPTEAFF.

This clonotype showed up many times. V gene TRBV19 combines with J gene TRBJ1-5; tentative D call: TRBD1 (6 bases). Per the germline V gene, CDR1 is LNHDA and CDR2 is SQIVND (reference sequence). CDR3 size: 14 residues. V was shortened by 3 bases and J by 4 bases, with 10 bases between the two germline ends. CDR3 sequence: CASSMGTSNQPQHF. CDR3 bases: TGTGCCAGTAGTATGGGGACAAGTAATCAGCCCCAGCATTTT.

There are a few counts of this clonotype. The chain links TRBV12-3 or TRBV12-4 to TRBJ2-6; no reliable D call. V lost 7 bases to trimming and J lost 0 bases, with 13 bases between them. CDR3 length: 16 amino acids. The CDR3 loop reads CASMGFSASGANVLTF. The CDR3 nucleotides are TGTGCCAGCATGGGTTTTTCTGCCTCTGGGGCCAACGTCCTGACTTTC.

The chain is built from TRBV12-3 or TRBV12-4 and TRBJ2-3; D perhaps matches TRBD2 (6 bases). The V end was cut by 1 base, the J end by 1 base, with 9 bases between. The CDR3 loop spans 15 amino acids. CDR3 sequence (DNA): TGTGCCAGCAGTTTAGATCCTAGCGGCACAGATACGCAGTATTTT. Amino acid sequence: CASSLDPSGTDTQYF.

V usage is TRBV3-1 and J usage is TRBJ2-7; TRBD1 matches at 10 bases. This CDR3 comprises 16 residues. The germline V gene has CDR1 LGHDT and CDR2 YNNKEL (reference sequence). V lost 4 bases, J lost 6 bases, and 12 bases stayed unmatched. The CDR3 spells CASSPSLGTGACEQYF. The CDR3 nucleotides are TGTGCCAGCAGCCCTTCTCTCGGGACAGGGGCCTGCGAGCAGTACTTC.

This clonotype was counted at least ten times. This chain connects TRBV20-1 to TRBJ2-7; 7 nucleotides line up with TRBD2. The CDR3 has 14 amino acids. Germline CDR1 reads DFQATT; CDR2 reads SNEGSKA (reference sequence). Trimming cost V 1 base and J 4 bases; bases outside gene matches: 7. The CDR3 nucleotides are TGCAGTGCTAGAGGGTCTAGCGGCCCGTACGAGCAGTACTTC. It codes for CSARGSSGPYEQYF.

This clonotype showed up just a few times. The chain recombines TRBV28 with TRBJ1-1; TRBD1 is a possible D gene (6 bases). This CDR3 spans 12 amino acids. Trimming shortened V by 5 bases and J by 7 bases, and 11 bases separated the two germline ends. Germline CDR1 and CDR2: MDHEN and SYDVKM. The CDR3 coding sequence is TGTGCCAGCAGTCTGGGGGGGCGTGAAGCTTTCTTT. The encoded protein is CASSLGGREAFF.

V and J are TRBV15 and TRBJ2-7; D remains ambiguous. The germline V gene encodes CDR1 LNHNV and CDR2 YYDKDF (reference sequence). CDR3 size: 13 residues. V was pared by 2 bases and J by 6 bases, with 11 bases between. The CDR3 DNA reads TGTGCCACCAGCAGATCTCCCACTACCGAGCAGTACTTC. It is translated as CATSRSPTTEQYF.

This clonotype was recorded many times. V usage is TRBV20-1 and J usage is TRBJ2-7; 7 nucleotides agree with TRBD1. The germline CDR1 and CDR2 sequences are DFQATT and SNEGSKA (reference sequence). The CDR3 spans 14 residues. Unmatched junction bases numbered 15, after V lost 4 bases and J lost 9 bases. The CDR3 region has the DNA TGCAGTGCTACCCCGAGGGGGCCCGAAGTCCTGCAGTACTTC. As protein: CSATPRGPEVLQYF.